Listed below are T cell receptor beta chains from one sample, sequenced in a study of CD8 T cells in ankylosing spondylitis. TCRdb re-called the 5' RACE reads through MiXCR, storing one row per CDR3 protein. The sample consists of more than 650,000 distinct CDR3 sequences, about 11% of them appearing once. Sequenced: blood, either unsorted or a sorted T cell fraction (not recorded which). The receptor set was obtained from a male donor with ankylosing spondylitis. Each CDR3 is given with its conserved first and last residue. A D gene is named only where the DNA matches it firmly. Clone size is stated in some rows and not others, as once, few, many or a class when expanded.

J: TRBJ2-3; size: many; D: NA; V: TRBV20-1; DNA: TGCAGTGCTGAGGGGCTTAGCGGAGGCACAGATACGCAGTATTTT; CDR3: CSAEGLSGGTDTQYF
J: TRBJ1-2; size: NA; D: NA; V: TRBV29-1; DNA: TGCAGCGTTGTAACCGGGCAGGGCTATGGCTACACCTTC; CDR3: CSVVTGQGYGYTF
J: TRBJ2-5; size: many; D: TRBD1; V: TRBV7-9; DNA: TGTGCCAGCAGCCGACGACAGGGTAGGGAGACCCAGTACTTC; CDR3: CASSRRQGRETQYF
J: TRBJ1-5; size: few; D: NA; V: TRBV4-1; DNA: TGCGCCAGCAGCCAAGGTGGGGAGGAGTACAATCAGCCCCAGCATTTT; CDR3: CASSQGGEEYNQPQHF
J: TRBJ2-7; size: few; D: TRBD1; V: TRBV11-2; DNA: TGTGCCAGCAGCCCCTGGACAGGGACCTACGAGCAGTACTTC; CDR3: CASSPWTGTYEQYF
J: TRBJ2-7; size: few; D: NA; V: TRBV9; DNA: TGTGCCAGCAGCGTAGTCCCGCGGGGGCCCTACGAGCAGTACTTC; CDR3: CASSVVPRGPYEQYF
J: TRBJ2-1; size: NA; D: TRBD1; V: TRBV3-1; DNA: TGTGCCAGCAGCTATGGGACAGTCTTATCCTACAATGAGCAGTTCTTC; CDR3: CASSYGTVLSYNEQFF
J: TRBJ2-3; size: many; D: TRBD1; V: TRBV7-9; DNA: TGTGCCAGCAGCCCGGGACAGGGAAGTACAGATACGCAGTATTTT; CDR3: CASSPGQGSTDTQYF
J: TRBJ2-1; size: NA; D: TRBD2; V: TRBV5-1; DNA: TGCGCCAGCAGCTTGGTCGCGGGAGACTACAATGAGCAGTTCTTC; CDR3: CASSLVAGDYNEQFF
J: TRBJ2-3; size: many; D: NA; V: TRBV18; DNA: TGTGCCAGCTCACCCGTGGGGAGAGATACGCAGTATTTT; CDR3: CASSPVGRDTQYF
J: TRBJ2-1; size: few; D: TRBD1; V: TRBV24-1; DNA: TGTGCCACCAGTGATTTCGGGACAGCCAGCTCCTACAATGAGCAGTTCTTC; CDR3: CATSDFGTASSYNEQFF
J: TRBJ1-6; size: few; D: NA; V: TRBV10-3; DNA: TGTGCCATCAGTGACCCGGGGCGAAATTCACCCCTCCACTTT; CDR3: CAISDPGRNSPLHF
J: TRBJ1-2; size: NA; D: TRBD1; V: TRBV20-1; DNA: TGCAGGGCGACAGGGTCCTATGGCTACACCTTC; CDR3: CRATGSYGYTF
J: TRBJ2-7; size: NA; D: NA; V: TRBV6-2/TRBV6-3; DNA: TGTGCCAGCAGTTACCCTACGGTAACCTACGAGCAGTACTTC; CDR3: CASSYPTVTYEQYF
J: TRBJ2-6; size: NA; D: TRBD1; V: TRBV28; DNA: TGTGCCAGCAGTTTCGAGGGGGCCGGGGCCAACGTCCTGACTTTC; CDR3: CASSFEGAGANVLTF
J: TRBJ2-7; size: NA; D: NA; V: TRBV21-1; DNA: TGTGCCAGCAGTGTGGTTATCCACGAGCAGTACTTC; CDR3: CASSVVIHEQYF
J: TRBJ2-3; size: few; D: NA; V: TRBV5-1; DNA: TGCGCCAGCAGCCTCGGGACCCCTATCACAGATACGCAGTATTTT; CDR3: CASSLGTPITDTQYF
J: TRBJ2-5; size: NA; D: NA; V: TRBV27; DNA: TGTGCCAGCAGTCCCCTTGATGGGGGGCCCCAAGAGACCCAGTACTTC; CDR3: CASSPLDGGPQETQYF
J: TRBJ2-2; size: NA; D: NA; V: TRBV6-2/TRBV6-3; DNA: TGTGCCAGCAGCCTCAAGAGGGAGCTGTTTTTT; CDR3: CASSLKRELFF
J: TRBJ2-7; size: many; D: NA; V: TRBV29-1; DNA: TGCAGCGTTGTTAGCAGATCCTCCTACGAGCAGTACTTC; CDR3: CSVVSRSSYEQYF
J: TRBJ2-4; size: many; D: TRBD2; V: TRBV29-1; DNA: TGCAGCGCCGGGGGAGGGGCTATAGCCAAAAACATTCAGTACTTC; CDR3: CSAGGGAIAKNIQYF
J: TRBJ1-1; size: NA; D: NA; V: TRBV6-1; DNA: TGTGCCAGCAGAGCCGATGCTTACACTGAAGCTTTCTTT; CDR3: CASRADAYTEAFF
J: TRBJ2-1; size: few; D: NA; V: TRBV20-1; DNA: TGCAGTGTCCAAAGGGGACTCCGGGGGAATGAGCAGTTCTTC; CDR3: CSVQRGLRGNEQFF
J: TRBJ1-2; size: many; D: NA; V: TRBV6-5; DNA: TGTGCCAGCAGCAACAGTGGGTATGGCTACACCTTC; CDR3: CASSNSGYGYTF
J: TRBJ2-1; size: NA; D: NA; V: TRBV4-3; DNA: TGCGCCAGCAGCCCCTTCCTTGCGGGACCCTACAATGAGCAGTTCTTC; CDR3: CASSPFLAGPYNEQFF
J: TRBJ2-2; size: few; D: NA; V: TRBV9; DNA: TGTGCCAGCAGCGTAGCCTCCGGGGAGCTGTTTTTT; CDR3: CASSVASGELFF
J: TRBJ2-7; size: few; D: NA; V: TRBV10-2; DNA: TGCGCCAGCAGTGAGTCGGACTCCCTACAGCAGTACTTC; CDR3: CASSESDSLQQYF
J: TRBJ2-5; size: NA; D: TRBD1; V: TRBV25-1; DNA: TGTGCCAGCAGTGCCGGGACAGGGGGGGAGACCCAGTACTTC; CDR3: CASSAGTGGETQYF
J: TRBJ1-1; size: few; D: NA; V: TRBV4-3; DNA: TGCGCCAGCAGCCAAGATGGGACACTGAACACTGAAGCTTTCTTT; CDR3: CASSQDGTLNTEAFF
J: TRBJ2-1; size: few; D: TRBD2; V: TRBV4-3; DNA: TGCGCCAGCAGCCAAGGAATGAAGACTAGCGGGGACTACAATGAGCAGTTCTTC; CDR3: CASSQGMKTSGDYNEQFF
J: TRBJ2-2; size: NA; D: NA; V: TRBV7-2; DNA: TGTGCCAGCAGCTTAGTGGGGGTCGGGGACACCGGGGAGCTGTTTTTT; CDR3: CASSLVGVGDTGELFF
J: TRBJ1-4; size: NA; D: NA; V: TRBV20-1; DNA: TGCAGTGCTAGAAGCAGTGACCATGCAACTAATGAAAAACTGTTTTTT; CDR3: CSARSSDHATNEKLFF
J: TRBJ2-2; size: few; D: TRBD1; V: TRBV18; DNA: TGTGCCAGCTCACCAATCCAACAGGGGATTCCCGGGGAGCTGTTTTTT; CDR3: CASSPIQQGIPGELFF
J: TRBJ2-7; size: few; D: NA; V: TRBV5-1; DNA: TGCGCCAGCAGCTTGGGGTGGGGGGACAGATCCTACGAGCAGTACTTC; CDR3: CASSLGWGDRSYEQYF
J: TRBJ2-1; size: NA; D: TRBD2; V: TRBV20-1; DNA: TGCAGTGCCGACTTGATCACGGGACTAGCGGGGAACAATGAGCAGTTCTTC; CDR3: CSADLITGLAGNNEQFF
J: TRBJ2-3; size: few; D: NA; V: TRBV18; DNA: TGTGCCAGCTCACCCCCTTCTGCTGGCACGCAGTATTTT; CDR3: CASSPPSAGTQYF
J: TRBJ2-7; size: many; D: NA; V: TRBV5-1; DNA: TGCGCCAGCAGCTTGGATCCGGGACCCTACGAGCAGTACTTC; CDR3: CASSLDPGPYEQYF
J: TRBJ2-1; size: NA; D: NA; V: TRBV6-1; DNA: TGTGCCAGCATGAGGGACCCGCGCTCCTACAATGAGCAGTTCTTC; CDR3: CASMRDPRSYNEQFF
J: TRBJ2-5; size: NA; D: TRBD2; V: TRBV6-2/TRBV6-3; DNA: TGTGCCAGCCAAGATAGCGGGGGACAAGAGACCCAGTACTTC; CDR3: CASQDSGGQETQYF
J: TRBJ2-4; size: few; D: TRBD1; V: TRBV7-7; DNA: TGTGCTAGCAGCCCAGGACAGGGAAACATTCAGTACTTC; CDR3: CASSPGQGNIQYF
J: TRBJ2-5; size: few; D: NA; V: TRBV20-1; DNA: TGCAGTGCTAGATTCAGACGGGAGACCCAGTACTTC; CDR3: CSARFRRETQYF
J: TRBJ2-5; size: many; D: NA; V: TRBV3-1; DNA: TGTGCCAGCAGCACCAGGGGTGGAGAGACCCAGTACTTC; CDR3: CASSTRGGETQYF
J: TRBJ1-5; size: NA; D: NA; V: TRBV5-1; DNA: TGCGCCAGCAGCTTGGCGGGAAGCGGGGATCAGCCCCAGCATTTT; CDR3: CASSLAGSGDQPQHF
J: TRBJ2-5; size: many; D: TRBD2; V: TRBV20-1; DNA: TGCAGTGCTGCCGGGGGGTCGGAGACCCAGTACTTC; CDR3: CSAAGGSETQYF
J: TRBJ1-6; size: few; D: NA; V: TRBV12-3/TRBV12-4; DNA: TGTGCCAGCACCATGGGGGGTACGGGGTCACCCCTCCACTTT; CDR3: CASTMGGTGSPLHF
J: TRBJ1-2; size: NA; D: NA; V: TRBV5-1; DNA: TGCGCCAGCAGCATCGGGACCGTGAACTATGGCTACACCTTC; CDR3: CASSIGTVNYGYTF
J: TRBJ2-1; size: NA; D: TRBD1; V: TRBV5-1; DNA: TGCGCCAGCAGTGGGACAGTGATTTACAATGAGCAGTTCTTC; CDR3: CASSGTVIYNEQFF
J: TRBJ2-2; size: many; D: NA; V: TRBV20-1; DNA: TGCAGTATTAGACCTCGGAACACCGGGGAGCTGTTTTTT; CDR3: CSIRPRNTGELFF